This TCR beta chain was identified in a study of blood T cell repertoires in COVID-19. The protocol was immunoSEQ multiplex PCR, while the TCRdb copy is restricted to in-frame clones and leaves out a portion. This sample has some 390,000 clones, with more than 80% found just once. CDR1 and CDR2 (germline): SGDLS, YYNGEE. This CDR3 is built from 15 residues. V was clipped by 2 bases and J by 1 base; unmatched bases: 2. Concerning this clone: Other DNA sequences in the same sample also yield this CDR3.

This clonotype was sampled from a man younger than 45 who had recovered from COVID-19. The sequenced sample was PBMCs or T cells enriched from blood (not recorded which). V gene TRBV9 combines with J gene TRBJ1-5, with 8 bases identical to TRBD1. This chain's CDR3 is CASSVGQGSNQPQHF. The CDR3 DNA is TGTGCCAGCAGCGTCGGACAGGGAAGCAATCAGCCCCAGCATTTT.